This T cell receptor beta chain was observed in a study of blood T cell repertoires in COVID-19. Germline CDR1 is ENHRY and CDR2 is SYGVKD. Trimming cost V 6 bases and J 4 bases, with 6 bases left between them. The CDR3 extends over 11 amino acids. Details on this clone: This sample also contains other DNA sequences that code for the same CDR3.

As processed by the authors: Using reference gene primer amplification, nucleated cell counts were estimated. The repertoire was sequenced with immunoSEQ multiplex PCR; TCRdb's copy has only in-frame clones and lacks some. V, J and clone size derive from that table, while D and trimming were established from the DNA sequence. This sample has 200,000 to 300,000 clones, with approximately 80% found just once. The source of this sequence is a man aged 60 to 75 with acute or convalescent COVID-19. The gene calls are TRBV10-3 and TRBJ1-1, with D perhaps TRBD1 (6 bases). Source material: peripheral blood. CDR3 residues: CAISRGTEAFF. For the CDR3, the DNA is TGTGCCATCAGCAGGGGCACTGAAGCTTTCTTT.